These 22 T cell receptor beta chains were sequenced from one sample in a study of cytomegalovirus exposure and HLA in healthy donors. Sequencing was performed with immunoSEQ multiplex PCR; in TCRdb, only in-frame clones are kept and a portion is missing. Among around 86,000 clones listed, approximately 93% were seen once. Sequencing input: PBMCs. Receptors were obtained from a woman younger than 45 in good health and CMV-seropositive.

J is TRBJ1-1 and V is TRBV6-5; 9 nucleotides align to TRBD1. Germline CDR1 is MNHEY and CDR2 is SVGAGI. J gave up 6 bases and V 5 bases, and 4 bases lay outside the gene matches. This CDR3 spans 13 amino acids. The chain's CDR3 is CASSGTGGPEAFF. CDR3 nucleotides: TGTGCCAGCAGTGGAACAGGGGGCCCTGAAGCTTTCTTT.

Of note for this clone: The same CDR3 can be traced to other DNA sequences in this sample. The chain is built from TRBV19 and TRBJ2-5, with 9 bases aligning to TRBD1. This CDR3 region has 15 residues. CDR1 and CDR2 (germline): LNHDA, SQIVND (reference sequence). V trimming: 3 bases; J trimming: 5 bases; junction bases outside the gene matches: 7. CDR3 DNA sequence: TGTGCCAGTAGTATTGGACAGGGGCGACGGGAGACCCAGTACTTC. Protein: CASSIGQGRRETQYF.

The V call is TRBV7-9, the J call TRBJ1-4; D gene uncertain. The CDR3 spans 13 residues. Germline CDR1 reads SEHNR; CDR2 reads FQNEAQ (reference sequence). The V end was cut by 11 bases, the J end by 3 bases, with 13 bases between. Here the CDR3 reads CAVTGSSNEKLFF. In nucleotides, the CDR3 is TGTGCCGTAACGGGATCATCTAATGAAAAACTGTTTTTT. Drawing the rest from reference TRBV7-9 and TRBJ1-4, the complete variable domain is DTGVSQNPRHKITKRGQNVTFRCDPISEHNRLYWYRQTLGQGPEFLTYFQNEAQLEKSRLLSDRFSAERPKGSFSTLEIQRTEQGDSAMYLCAVTGSSNEKLFFGSGTQLSVL.

This clone appeared a single time. The rearrangement links TRBV11-2 to TRBJ1-3, with D maybe TRBD1 (5 bases). Trimming stripped 1 base from V and 2 bases from J, with 12 bases between. The CDR3 runs 16 residues. Germline CDR1 and CDR2: SGHAT and FQNNGV. This CDR3 reads CASSLVAGRTGNTIYF. The CDR3 DNA reads as TGTGCCAGCAGCTTAGTGGCAGGGCGGACTGGAAACACCATATATTTT.

The chain links TRBV5-1 to TRBJ2-2; a weak D match, TRBD2 (6 bases). V lost 2 bases, J lost 4 bases, and 9 bases lay in between. CDR3 length equals 14 residues. Per the germline V gene, CDR1 is SGHRS and CDR2 is YFSETQ. For the CDR3, the DNA is TGCGCCAGCAGCTTTACGGGGGTCACCGGGGAGCTGTTTTTT. It yields the protein CASSFTGVTGELFF.

The chain recombines TRBV7-9 with TRBJ1-2, with D tentatively TRBD1 (6 bases). The germline V and J ends were trimmed by 1 base and 8 bases, with 17 bases remaining between them. The CDR3 covers 15 residues. Germline V gives CDR1 SEHNR, CDR2 FQNEAQ (reference sequence). CDR3 sequence: CASSLGAAGQNGYTF. The CDR3 coding sequence is TGTGCCAGCAGCTTAGGCGCCGCCGGACAGAACGGCTACACCTTC.

The CDR3 DNA is TGCGCCAGCAGACCCGGACAGGGGGCTGGAAACACCATATATTTT. Translation gives CASRPGQGAGNTIYF. The chain links TRBV5-1 to TRBJ1-3, with 10 bases identical to TRBD1. The germline CDR1 and CDR2 sequences are SGHRS and YFSETQ. J gave up 2 bases and V 5 bases, and 4 bases lay outside the gene matches. This CDR3 region has 15 residues.

The chain has TRBV27 and TRBJ2-1, with 7 bases that match TRBD2. CDR1 and CDR2 from the germline V gene are MNHEY and SMNVEV (reference sequence). The V segment lost 6 bases and the J segment 0 bases; nucleotides outside the gene matches: 2. The CDR3 extends over 14 amino acids. The CDR3 loop is CASSLADSYNEQFF. CDR3 coding DNA: TGTGCCAGCAGCCTAGCGGACTCCTACAATGAGCAGTTCTTC.

The rearrangement links TRBV7-2 to TRBJ2-7; TRBD2 matches at 7 bases. With 1 base clipped from V and 0 bases from J, the junction kept 6 bases outside the gene matches. Germline-derived CDR1 and CDR2 are SGHTA and FQGNSA. The CDR3 is 16 residues long. CDR3 DNA: TGTGCCAGCAGCTTAGACGGACGGGACTACTCCTACGAGCAGTACTTC. This gives the protein CASSLDGRDYSYEQYF.

This rearrangement joins TRBV5-4 to TRBJ2-7, with 10 bases aligning to TRBD1. Per germline, CDR1 SGHNT and CDR2 YYREEE (reference sequence). V lost 3 bases to trimming and J lost 7 bases; unmatched junction nucleotides: 10. There are 15 residues in the CDR3. The CDR3 loop is CASSSKGQGLGEQYF. The DNA of the CDR3 is TGTGCCAGCAGCTCCAAGGGACAGGGGCTGGGAGAGCAGTACTTC.

This clone has only one observation. J is TRBJ1-3 and V is TRBV7-9, with a tentative D call TRBD1 (5 bases). With 2 bases removed from V and 0 bases from J, the gap between germline ends came to 11 bases. The CDR3 totals 16 residues. The germline CDR1 and CDR2 sequences are SEHNR and FQNEAQ (reference sequence). CDR3 amino acids: CASSLMTDFSGNTIYF. DNA for the CDR3: TGTGCCAGCAGCTTAATGACAGACTTCTCTGGAAACACCATATATTTT.

The V and J genes are TRBV28 and TRBJ2-1; D is possibly TRBD1 (5 bases). The CDR3 is 14 residues long. Trimming removed 6 bases from V and 0 bases from J, with 9 bases in between. The germline gives CDR1 MDHEN, CDR2 SYDVKM. CDR3 amino acids: CASRKDTSYNEQFF. As DNA, the CDR3 is TGTGCCAGCAGAAAGGACACCTCCTACAATGAGCAGTTCTTC.

This rearrangement joins TRBV14 to TRBJ1-2; D is perhaps TRBD1 (5 bases). CDR3 size: 15 residues. V was pared by 5 bases and J by 7 bases, with 20 bases between. CDR1 and CDR2 (germline): SGHDN, FVKESK. The CDR3 protein is CASSSLGGSGAGYTF. As DNA, the CDR3 is TGTGCCAGCAGCTCCCTTGGGGGGTCGGGAGCTGGCTACACCTTC.

This chain uses TRBV5-1 with TRBJ2-3; D may be TRBD2 (6 bases). V was shortened by 5 bases and J by 2 bases, with 9 bases between the two germline ends. CDR3 length equals 13 residues. Germline V gene sequence: CDR1 SGHRS, CDR2 YFSETQ. In nucleotides, the CDR3 is TGCGCCAGCAGGTGGGGGGACACAGATACGCAGTATTTT. Protein sequence: CASRWGDTDTQYF.

The rearrangement joins TRBV10-3 to TRBJ1-4; 8 nucleotides line up with TRBD1. Looked up from germline, CDR1 is ENHRY and CDR2 is SYGVKD. This CDR3 spans 17 amino acids. Trimming at V came to 11 bases and at J to 0 bases, leaving 14 bases not matched to a gene. The CDR3 coding sequence is TGTGCCTCGAGGGACAGGCCAGAATTTGCAACTAATGAAAAACTGTTTTTT. This codes for CASRDRPEFATNEKLFF.

The V call is TRBV30, the J call TRBJ2-5; the match to TRBD2 covers 7 bases. The length of the CDR3 is 14 residues. The trim removed 1 base at V and 0 bases at J, leaving 2 bases unmatched. Germline V CDR1 and CDR2: GTSNPN, SVGIG (reference sequence). CDR3 loop: CAWSDGGYQETQYF. As DNA, the CDR3 is TGTGCCTGGAGTGACGGGGGGTACCAAGAGACCCAGTACTTC.

The V gene is TRBV6-6, the J gene TRBJ2-7; perhaps TRBD1 as D (5 bases). The CDR3 length is 13 residues. Trimming stripped 0 bases from V and 5 bases from J, with 8 bases between. Per the germline V gene, CDR1 is MNHNY and CDR2 is SVGAGI (reference sequence). The CDR3 DNA sequence: TGTGCCAGCAGTTACTCGACAGCTGACGAGCAGTACTTC. This gives the protein CASSYSTADEQYF.

V usage is TRBV6-5 and J usage is TRBJ1-2; D is perhaps TRBD1 (5 bases). This CDR3 is built from 13 residues. Germline V gene sequence: CDR1 MNHEY, CDR2 SVGAGI. V was pared by 2 bases and J by 6 bases, with 10 bases between. CDR3 amino acids: CASSYLRQNGYTF. CDR3 sequence (DNA): TGTGCCAGCAGTTACCTGAGACAGAATGGCTACACCTTC.

The chain links TRBV27 to TRBJ2-1; D not resolved. The CDR3 loop spans 17 amino acids. Germline V gene data show CDR1 as MNHEY and CDR2 as SMNVEV (reference sequence). Trimming left V 2 bases short and J 2 bases short, with 16 bases between. In DNA form, the CDR3 reads TGTGCCAGCAGTTTAGTGGTAGTCACCGCCCCCTACAATGAGCAGTTCTTC. It translates to CASSLVVVTAPYNEQFF.

The gene calls are TRBV29-1 and TRBJ1-1; 9 bases match TRBD1. This CDR3 has 15 residues. V shed 6 bases, J shed 5 bases, and the junction held 13 bases outside the gene matches. Looked up from germline, CDR1 is SQVTM and CDR2 is ANQGSEA. The CDR3 loop is CSVPGQGGVGTEAFF. In DNA form, the CDR3 reads TGCAGCGTGCCGGGACAGGGCGGAGTAGGAACTGAAGCTTTCTTT.

V gene TRBV28 combines with J gene TRBJ2-1; maybe TRBD1 (5 bases). Germline V lookup: CDR1 MDHEN, CDR2 SYDVKM. The CDR3 loop spans 14 amino acids. Trimming stripped 7 bases from V and 1 base from J, with 11 bases between. CDR3 residues: CASTGDSSYNEQFF. The CDR3 DNA reads TGTGCCAGCACCGGTGACAGTTCCTACAATGAGCAGTTCTTC. Looking up the rest from reference TRBV28 and TRBJ2-1 gives the full variable domain: DVKVTQSSRYLVKRTGEKVFLECVQDMDHENMFWYRQDPGLGLRLIYFSYDVKMKEKGDIPEGYSVSREKKERFSLILESASTNQTSMYLCASTGDSSYNEQFFGPGTRLTVL.

The rearrangement uses TRBV28 and TRBJ2-2, with D tentatively TRBD1 (6 bases). This CDR3 spans 18 amino acids. Deletions cut 10 bases from V and 1 base from J, with 25 bases between. Germline CDR1 and CDR2: MDHEN and SYDVKM. This CDR3 is CATHPLSLTGLNTGELFF. In nucleotides, the CDR3 is TGTGCCACCCACCCCCTGAGTCTTACAGGGCTGAACACCGGGGAGCTGTTTTTT.